This T cell receptor (beta chain) originates from a study of cytomegalovirus exposure and HLA in healthy donors. Notes on this clone: The antigen is not known.

This CDR3 comprises 15 residues. In germline, CDR1 is SEHNR, CDR2 FQNEAQ (reference sequence). V was clipped by 5 bases and J by 6 bases; unmatched bases: 8. Study results and limitations: In a later analysis, HLA-associated TCR beta chains were more clonally expanded than equally common others. In the analysis, some V segments, TRBV6-2 and TRBV6-3 included, were excluded as indistinguishable.

13 Jbeta primers and 60 Vbeta primers were used for the PCR. This table comes from immunoSEQ multiplex PCR, and its TCRdb copy is limited to in-frame clones, with some not included. Among tens of thousands of clones, 77% were seen once, and the ten largest hold approximately 4.8%. V and J are TRBV7-9 and TRBJ1-2; 11 positions match TRBD1. The receptor comes from a male donor in good health and CMV-seropositive. The sequencing input was PBMCs. For the CDR3, the DNA is TGTGCCAGCAGCGCCGCCGGACAGGGGGCCCATGGCTACACCTTC. This sequence encodes CASSAAGQGAHGYTF.